This T cell receptor beta chain emerged from a study of shared clonotypes between healthy human individuals. Loaded into unsorted PBMC replicate PCRs was approximately 300 ng DNA, 25,000 to 35,000 T cell genomes. Measured with immunoSEQ multiplex PCR; TCRdb has only the in-frame clones, and not every one. The sample records nearly 500,000 clones, around 80% being singletons. CDR3 length: 12 residues. Trimming removed 3 bases from V and 8 bases from J, with 5 bases in between. Germline V gene data show CDR1 as MNHNS and CDR2 as SASEGT. Donors had no recently reported acute infections or vaccinations and were HIV-negative.

This chain uses TRBV6-1 with TRBJ1-6; D is ambiguous. The specimen sequenced was PBMCs. The sequence came from a woman aged 40 to 50 in good health. Some clones in this sample may be carry-over from other donors' samples. This chain's CDR3 is CASSDTYSPLHF. CDR3 DNA sequence: TGTGCCAGCAGTGATACTTATTCACCCCTCCACTTT.